Listed below are T cell receptor beta chains from one sample, sequenced in a study of blood T cell repertoires in COVID-19. The table came from immunoSEQ multiplex PCR; TCRdb's copy has only in-frame clones and leaves some out. This table has roughly 250,000 clones, about 93% appearing once. Sample: peripheral blood. These receptors were obtained from a young man with COVID-19, enrolled during active disease. Both conserved end residues are part of each CDR3. D genes are given only for firm matches. Not all rows give a size; the values are once, few, many and, for expanded clones, a class.

V gene	J gene	clone size	D gene	CDR3 DNA	CDR3 protein
TRBV5-1	TRBJ2-3	NA	NA	TGCGCCAGCAGCTTGAGTCGGTTAGGGGCAGATACGCAGTATTTT	CASSLSRLGADTQYF
TRBV6-1	TRBJ1-1	NA	NA	TGTGCCAGCAGTGAACAGGGGTACACTGAAGCTTTCTTT	CASSEQGYTEAFF
TRBV6-1	TRBJ2-5	NA	TRBD2	TGTGCCAGCAGTGAAACTAGCGGGGGAATGGAGACCCAGTACTTC	CASSETSGGMETQYF
TRBV6-1	TRBJ1-4	once	NA	TGTGCCAGCAGTGATCTAGGGGAACTGTTTTTT	CASSDLGELFF
TRBV7-9	TRBJ2-1	NA	NA	TGTGCCAGCAGGGGCGAAATGAGCCCCTACAATGAGCAGTTCTTC	CASRGEMSPYNEQFF
TRBV7-2	TRBJ2-3	NA	TRBD2	TGTGCCAGCAGCTCGATGCTAGCGGTTATCACAGATACGCAGTATTTT	CASSSMLAVITDTQYF
TRBV25-1	TRBJ1-5	NA	NA	TGTGCCAGGACAGACATTCATCAGCCCCAGCATTTT	CARTDIHQPQHF
TRBV7-9	TRBJ1-6	NA	TRBD1	TGTGCCAGCAGTTCCTCTCCCCAGGGGGCCATCTATAATTCACCCCTCCACTTT	CASSSSPQGAIYNSPLHF
TRBV11-2	TRBJ1-2	NA	TRBD1	TGTGCCAGCAGGCAACCGGGACAGGGATCCTATGGCTACACCTTC	CASRQPGQGSYGYTF
TRBV2	TRBJ1-5	NA	TRBD1	TGTGCCAGCAGTCCCGACAGGGGGTTTGGTCAGCCCCAGCATTTT	CASSPDRGFGQPQHF
TRBV7-7	TRBJ2-3	NA	NA	TGTGCCAGCAGCTTCGTCTTCACAGATACGCAGTATTTT	CASSFVFTDTQYF
TRBV3-1/TRBV3-2	TRBJ2-7	NA	TRBD2	TGTGCCAGCAGCCACAACCTAGCGGGCGAGCAGTACTTC	CASSHNLAGEQYF
TRBV7-9	TRBJ1-1	NA	NA	TGTGCCAGCAGCTTACGCGGCACTGAAGCTTTCTTT	CASSLRGTEAFF
TRBV18	TRBJ2-7	NA	NA	TGTGCCAGCTCACCACGGCCAGGGGAGTCCTACGAGCAGTACTTC	CASSPRPGESYEQYF
TRBV11-2	TRBJ1-6	NA	NA	TGTGCCAGCAGTAGCTCCTATAATTCACCCCTCCACTTT	CASSSSYNSPLHF
TRBV25-1	TRBJ2-4	NA	TRBD2	TGTGCCAGCACTCCGACTAGCGGTAACAAAAACATTCAGTACTTC	CASTPTSGNKNIQYF
TRBV5-1	TRBJ2-5	NA	TRBD2	TGCGCCAGCAGCTTGGACCCTACTAGCGCAGAGACCCAGTACTTC	CASSLDPTSAETQYF